Each of the 25 T cell receptor beta chains below was sequenced from the same sample in a study of cytomegalovirus exposure and HLA in healthy donors. PCR was performed using 60 Vbeta and 13 Jbeta primers. Profiling relied on immunoSEQ multiplex PCR, and the TCRdb table lists in-frame clones only, not all of them. The sample lists approximately 150,000 clones; roughly 79% were seen once. The sequenced sample was PBMCs. Receptors originate from a woman aged 40 to 55 in good health and CMV-seronegative.

V is TRBV6-6 and J is TRBJ2-7; 9 bases match TRBD2. Germline V CDR1 and CDR2: MNHNY, SVGAGI (reference sequence). Germline trimming cut 7 bases from V and 1 base from J; bases unmatched to any gene: 11. The CDR3 consists of 16 residues. DNA of the CDR3: TGTGCCAGCACCCCCTTGGCGGGAGGGCTTTCCTACGAGCAGTACTTC. Protein sequence: CASTPLAGGLSYEQYF.

The CDR3 reads CASSLPVGGPNTEAFF. CDR3 in DNA: TGTGCCAGCAGCTTACCCGTGGGGGGGCCGAACACTGAAGCTTTCTTT. V gene TRBV13 combines with J gene TRBJ1-1, with TRBD1 as a possible D gene (6 bases). With 2 bases removed from V and 1 base from J, the gap between germline ends came to 14 bases. This CDR3 comprises 16 residues. Germline loops: CDR1 PRHDT, CDR2 FYEKMQ (reference sequence).

The genes are TRBV9 and TRBJ2-2; a possible D gene is TRBD2 (6 bases). Germline loops: CDR1 SGDLS, CDR2 YYNGEE. CDR3 length: 16 residues. The V and J ends lost 0 bases and 1 base respectively, with 10 bases between them. The CDR3 DNA reads as TGTGCCAGCAGCGTAGCGGGCGGGATGAACACCGGGGAGCTGTTTTTT. It encodes CASSVAGGMNTGELFF.

V usage is TRBV12-5 and J usage is TRBJ2-7; TRBD2 matches 13 bases. The CDR3 spans 15 residues. Germline values: CDR1 LGHNT, CDR2 FRNRAP. With 7 bases clipped from V and 2 bases from J, the junction kept 5 bases outside the gene matches. The CDR3 DNA follows: TGTGCTAGTGCCCCGACTAGCGGGAGGCCCTACGAGCAGTACTTC. This sequence encodes CASAPTSGRPYEQYF.

This chain uses TRBV6-5 with TRBJ1-2; 10 bases map to TRBD1. Germline V gene data show CDR1 as MNHEY and CDR2 as SVGAGI. The V segment lost 6 bases and the J segment 7 bases; nucleotides outside the gene matches: 8. CDR3 length equals 14 residues. In DNA form, the CDR3 reads TGTGCCAGCAGGGGAGACAGGGGGCGCGGTGGCTACACCTTC. As protein: CASRGDRGRGGYTF.

The gene calls are TRBV27 and TRBJ2-7; TRBD1 is a possible D gene (7 bases). V lost 2 bases and J lost 3, with 20 bases in between. The CDR3 has 17 amino acids. From germline, CDR1 is MNHEY and CDR2 SMNVEV (reference sequence). The CDR3 loop reads CASSLRDSGTAHYEQYF. As DNA, the CDR3 is TGTGCCAGCAGTTTAAGGGACTCCGGGACAGCCCACTACGAGCAGTACTTC.

The chain uses TRBV5-1 and TRBJ2-7, with 7 bases identical to TRBD1. The CDR3 consists of 15 residues. Looked up from germline, CDR1 is SGHRS and CDR2 is YFSETQ. V gave up 0 bases and J gave up 7 bases; unmatched junction bases: 10. CDR3: CASSLETGTAGEQYF. CDR3 coding DNA: TGCGCCAGCAGCTTGGAGACCGGGACAGCCGGGGAGCAGTACTTC.

This chain links TRBV5-1 with TRBJ2-1; 10 bases agree with TRBD2. V gave up 0 bases and J gave up 7 bases; unmatched junction bases: 10. Germline values: CDR1 SGHRS, CDR2 YFSETQ. CDR3 length: 17 residues. The CDR3 bases are TGCGCCAGCAGCTTGGCTGGAGCTAGCGGGAGAATGAATGAGCAGTTCTTC. As protein: CASSLAGASGRMNEQFF. Full variable domain (rest looked up from reference TRBV5-1 and TRBJ2-1): KAGVTQTPRYLIKTRGQQVTLSCSPISGHRSVSWYQQTPGQGLQFLFEYFSETQRNKGNFPGRFSGRQFSNSRSEMNVSTLELGDSALYLCASSLAGASGRMNEQFFGPGTRLTVL.

This chain joins TRBV19 and TRBJ1-1; tentatively, D is TRBD1 (5 bases). This CDR3 contains 14 residues. V was trimmed by 4 bases and J by 3 bases, leaving 12 bases between them. Germline V gene sequence: CDR1 LNHDA, CDR2 SQIVND (reference sequence). For the CDR3, the DNA is TGTGCCAGTAGTACGTTGTGGGGCGACACTGAAGCTTTCTTT. Amino acids: CASSTLWGDTEAFF.

The chain is built from TRBV19 and TRBJ2-6; a weak D match, TRBD1 (6 bases). Between the trimmed V and J ends, which lost 8 bases and 0 bases, there was a span of 8 bases. The CDR3 has 14 amino acids. Germline V lookup: CDR1 LNHDA, CDR2 SQIVND (reference sequence). The chain's CDR3 is CASEQGSGANVLTF. CDR3 coding DNA: TGTGCCAGTGAACAGGGCTCTGGGGCCAACGTCCTGACTTTC.

Worth noting for this clone: One end of the junction varies from germline; a read error may be responsible. The V and J genes are TRBV5-4 and TRBJ2-7; 9 nucleotides line up with TRBD2. The germline V gene encodes CDR1 SGHNT and CDR2 YYREEE (reference sequence). The CDR3 consists of 12 residues. CDR3 nucleotide sequence: TGTGCCAGCAGCTTGGACCTAGCGGGACACGCCTTC. Translated: CASSLDLAGHAF.

The gene calls are TRBV6-6 and TRBJ1-5, with D possibly being TRBD1 (5 bases). V was pared by 4 bases and J by 7 bases, with 14 bases between. The germline CDR1 and CDR2 sequences are MNHNY and SVGAGI (reference sequence). This CDR3 is built from 14 residues. The CDR3 spells CASSSFGGGQPQHF. The CDR3 region has the DNA TGTGCCAGCAGTTCTTTCGGGGGGGGACAGCCCCAGCATTTT.

A note on this clone: The junction departs from the called germline gene at one end, perhaps through a read error. Other DNA sequences of this sample code for an identical CDR3. This chain uses TRBV2 with TRBJ1-1; TRBD1 matches at 7 bases. Germline CDR1 and CDR2: SNHLY and FYNNEI. The CDR3 is 13 amino acids. CDR3 in amino acids: CASSLDRHTEAFF. CDR3 coding DNA: TGTGCCAGCAGTCTGGACAGGCACACTGAAGCCTTCTTT. The full variable domain, rest sourced from reference TRBV2 and TRBJ1-1, is EPEVTQTPSHQVTQMGQEVILRCVPISNHLYFYWYRQILGQKVEFLVSFYNNEISEKSEIFDDQFSVERPDGSNFTLKIRSTKLEDSAMYFCASSLDRHTEAFFGQGTRLTVV.

The rearrangement joins TRBV30 to TRBJ1-4, with TRBD1 as a possible D gene (6 bases). The V end lost 4 bases, the J end lost 8 bases, and 14 bases lay between the germline ends. Germline CDR1 GTSNPN, CDR2 SVGIG (reference sequence). This CDR3 region has 13 residues. The CDR3 nucleotides are TGTGCCTGGAACCAGGGGTTGTGGGAAAAACTGTTTTTT. This gives the protein CAWNQGLWEKLFF.

For the CDR3, the DNA is TGTGCCAGCAGCTTAGCGCGCGGGGCTAGCTATGGCTACACCTTC. It is translated as CASSLARGASYGYTF. The V gene is TRBV7-2, the J gene TRBJ1-2; D perhaps matches TRBD1 (5 bases). Germline CDR1 is SGHTA and CDR2 is FQGNSA. Deletions cut 0 bases from V and 4 bases from J, with 12 bases between. The CDR3 loop spans 15 amino acids. Looking up the rest from reference TRBV7-2 and TRBJ1-2 gives the full variable domain: GAGVSQSPSNKVTEKGKDVELRCDPISGHTALYWYRQSLGQGLEFLIYFQGNSAPDKSGLPSDRFSAERTGGSVSTLTIQRTQQEDSAVYLCASSLARGASYGYTFGSGTRLTVV.

The genes are TRBV29-1 and TRBJ2-7; TRBD1 is a possible D gene (6 bases). The V gene's germline CDR1 is SQVTM and CDR2 ANQGSEA. The CDR3 has 10 residues. Between the trimmed V and J ends, which lost 4 bases and 9 bases, there was a span of 10 bases. In DNA form, the CDR3 reads TGCAGCGTTGTGGAGGACAGGCAGTACTTC. Its translation: CSVVEDRQYF.

In this sample, this clone turned up once. A junction end diverges from the germline sequence, so it may reflect a read error. J is TRBJ2-7 and V is TRBV28, with D hard to call. Germline V gene data show CDR1 as MDHEN and CDR2 as SYDVKM. This CDR3 has 11 amino acids. The CDR3 protein is CASSLLAVVTF. CDR3 DNA sequence: TGTGCCAGCAGTTTACTGGCGGTTGTTACCTTC.

This rearrangement joins TRBV7-3 to TRBJ2-1; TRBD2 matches 7 bases. The J segment lost 8 bases and the V segment lost 5 bases, leaving 9 bases of the junction unmatched. This CDR3 spans 14 amino acids. Per the germline V gene, CDR1 is SGHTA and CDR2 is FQGTGA. The CDR3 nucleotides read TGTGCCAGCAGCCCGGGGACTACCTGGGATGAGCAGTTCTTC. Its protein is CASSPGTTWDEQFF.

This clone was recorded only once. The chain couples TRBV19 to TRBJ1-1; D gene uncertain. V was clipped by 3 bases and J by 1 base, with 3 bases between them. Germline CDR1 LNHDA, CDR2 SQIVND (reference sequence). CDR3 length: 12 residues. The CDR3 bases are TGTGCCAGTAGTATCCGGAACACTGAAGCTTTCTTT. The encoded protein is CASSIRNTEAFF.

This clone occurred a few times. V usage is TRBV19 and J usage is TRBJ2-1, with 7 bases that match TRBD2. V lost 2 bases, J lost 1 base, and 8 bases stayed unmatched. The CDR3 contains 17 residues. Germline-derived CDR1 and CDR2 are LNHDA and SQIVND (reference sequence). The CDR3 loop is CASSIMGTGGSYNEQFF. The CDR3 DNA follows: TGTGCCAGTAGTATAATGGGGACGGGGGGATCCTACAATGAGCAGTTCTTC.

The rearrangement uses TRBV4-1 and TRBJ1-2; 8 nucleotides align to TRBD1. Germline V gene lookup returns CDR1 MGHRA and CDR2 YSYEKL. J gave up 4 bases and V 1 base, and 5 bases lay outside the gene matches. This CDR3 is 15 amino acids long. DNA of the CDR3: TGCGCCAGCAGCCAAGCGGACAGGGAGGGCTATGGCTACACCTTC. Residues: CASSQADREGYGYTF.

This clone was recorded only once. V usage is TRBV5-4 and J usage is TRBJ1-4; 8 bases fit TRBD1. Trimming took 2 bases from V and 8 from J; bases not matched to a gene: 14. The CDR3 covers 17 residues. Germline CDR1 is SGHNT and CDR2 is YYREEE (reference sequence). The CDR3 loop reads CASSFRVFGQGAEKLFF. The DNA of the CDR3 is TGTGCCAGCAGCTTTCGAGTCTTCGGGCAGGGGGCGGAAAAACTGTTTTTT.

This clone was counted a few times. The rearrangement uses TRBV29-1 and TRBJ2-7, with D tentatively TRBD2 (6 bases). Germline lookup yields CDR1 SQVTM and CDR2 ANQGSEA. V lost 0 bases, J lost 8 bases, and 14 bases lay in between. CDR3 length: 13 residues. DNA of the CDR3: TGCAGCGTTGAAGATGAGAGGGAGGCGAAGCAGTACTTC. Translating it yields CSVEDEREAKQYF.

This clone was seen more than once but under ten times. The chain uses TRBV9 and TRBJ2-1; 10 positions agree with TRBD2. Losses at the gene ends were 5 bases for V and 6 bases for J; bases not matched to a gene: 5. The CDR3 length is 14 residues. Germline loops: CDR1 SGDLS, CDR2 YYNGEE. Here the CDR3 DNA reads TGTGCCAGCAGTACTAGCGGGAACCGCAATGAGCAGTTCTTC. It translates to CASSTSGNRNEQFF. The whole variable domain, filled in from reference TRBV9 and TRBJ2-1, reads DSGVTQTPKHLITATGQRVTLRCSPRSGDLSVYWYQQSLDQGLQFLIQYYNGEERAKGNILERFSAQQFPDLHSELNLSSLELGDSALYFCASSTSGNRNEQFFGPGTRLTVL.

Here the CDR3 reads CASSLTGTGSNEKLFF. In DNA, the CDR3 is TGTGCCAGCAGTTTAACAGGGACAGGGTCTAATGAAAAACTGTTTTTT. The chain uses TRBV28 and TRBJ1-4; 9 nucleotides align to TRBD1. This CDR3 has 16 amino acids. V lost 2 bases, J lost 3 bases, and 4 bases stayed unmatched. Germline CDR1 reads MDHEN; CDR2 reads SYDVKM.